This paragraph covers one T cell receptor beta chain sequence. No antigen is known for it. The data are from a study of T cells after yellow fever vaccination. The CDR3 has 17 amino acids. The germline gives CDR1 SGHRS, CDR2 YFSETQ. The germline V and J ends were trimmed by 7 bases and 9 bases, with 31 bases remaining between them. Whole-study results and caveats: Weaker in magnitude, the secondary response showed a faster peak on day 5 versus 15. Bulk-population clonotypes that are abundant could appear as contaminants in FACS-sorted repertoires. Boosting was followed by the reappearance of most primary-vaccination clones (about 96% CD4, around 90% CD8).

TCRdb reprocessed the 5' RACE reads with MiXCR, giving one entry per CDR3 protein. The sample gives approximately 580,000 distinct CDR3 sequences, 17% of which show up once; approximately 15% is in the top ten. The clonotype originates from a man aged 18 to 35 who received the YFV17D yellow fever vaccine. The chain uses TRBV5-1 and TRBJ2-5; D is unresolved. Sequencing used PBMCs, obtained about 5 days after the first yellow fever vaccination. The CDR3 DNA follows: TGCGCCAGCCCTCGACCCCCCCCGGTTTGGTACAAGACGTCCCAGTACTTC. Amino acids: CASPRPPPVWYKTSQYF.